This T cell receptor beta chain was sequenced in a study of blood T cell repertoires in COVID-19. In the study overall: Both acute and convalescent COVID-19 samples were obtained from the United States, Italy and Spain. PBMCs, B-cell-depleted T cells, or T cells were the source of the cDNA or gDNA that made up the material.

Trimming at V came to 4 bases and at J to 0 bases, leaving 4 bases not matched to a gene. The CDR3 length is 15 residues. Germline V gene lookup returns CDR1 SGHNT and CDR2 YENEEA. In the original analysis: Nucleated cell counts were estimated from reference gene primer amplification. Data came from immunoSEQ multiplex PCR; TCRdb stores just in-frame clones and leaves some out. That table is the source of V, J and clone size, and D and trimming were worked out from the DNA. The repertoire has under 250,000 clones, approximately 88% of them found once; the top ten carry around 25%. The chain is built from TRBV11-3 and TRBJ1-1; TRBD1 matches 8 bases. The sequencing sample was made of peripheral blood. The receptor was isolated from a man aged 35 to 55 with acute or convalescent COVID-19. Here the CDR3 reads CASSSGQGVNTEAFF. CDR3 nucleotide sequence: TGTGCCAGCAGCTCCGGACAGGGAGTGAACACTGAAGCTTTCTTT.